Described below is a single T cell receptor beta chain sequence and its context. The record originates from a study of control samples from healthy donors and cancer patients. Sequencing was performed with immunoSEQ multiplex PCR; in TCRdb, only in-frame clones are kept and a portion is missing. The data show fewer than 200,000 clones, roughly nine tenths seen once. This TCR was sampled from a man aged 25 to 40 in good health. The sequenced material came from blood.

Written as DNA, the CDR3 is TGTGCCTGGAGTTTGGACCCCAACCAAGTCGGCTACACCTTC. Protein: CAWSLDPNQVGYTF. The chain couples TRBV30 to TRBJ1-2; no reliable D call. Per the germline V gene, CDR1 is GTSNPN and CDR2 is SVGIG (reference sequence). CDR3 size: 14 residues. Trimming pared 2 bases from V and 8 bases from J, leaving 18 bases between.